These 9 T cell receptor beta chains originate from one sample sequenced in a study of cytomegalovirus exposure and HLA in healthy donors. PCR used 60 Vbeta primers and 13 Jbeta primers. Libraries were prepared by immunoSEQ multiplex PCR; TCRdb keeps only in-frame clonotypes and omits some of them. The table lists 100,000 to 150,000 clones, around three quarters of them singletons. Sequenced: PBMCs. The receptors were sampled from a male donor in good health and CMV-seropositive.

This clone appeared a few times. V is TRBV28 and J is TRBJ1-2; D might be TRBD1 (6 bases). Germline V gives CDR1 MDHEN, CDR2 SYDVKM. This CDR3 comprises 15 residues. V gave up 7 bases and J gave up 0 bases, with 15 bases separating them. The CDR3 is CASTLGTPANYGYTF. The CDR3 DNA reads TGTGCCAGCACCCTCGGGACACCAGCTAACTATGGCTACACCTTC.

The genes are TRBV5-6 and TRBJ2-3; tentative D call: TRBD2 (6 bases). V was shortened by 0 bases and J by 3 bases, with 11 bases between the two germline ends. Germline lookup yields CDR1 SGHDT and CDR2 YYEEEE. The CDR3 has 15 amino acids. CDR3 residues: CASSLDMTRTDTQYF. The CDR3 DNA reads TGTGCCAGCAGCTTGGATATGACTAGAACAGATACGCAGTATTTT.

With regard to this clone: A junction boundary mismatches the germline segment, possibly from a read error. The CDR3 loop is CASTPSGSSYQPQHF. The DNA of the CDR3 is TGTGCCAGTACCCCTAGTGGATCTAGCTATCAGCCCCAGCATTTT. The genes are TRBV19 and TRBJ1-5, with D unresolved. This CDR3 spans 15 amino acids. The germline V gene has CDR1 LNHDA and CDR2 SQIVND (reference sequence).

J is TRBJ1-2 and V is TRBV28; maybe TRBD1 (6 bases). Trimming took 5 bases from V and 5 from J, leaving 9 bases between them. Germline CDR1 reads MDHEN; CDR2 reads SYDVKM. The CDR3 covers 12 residues. This CDR3 is CASSIGTYGYTF. DNA for the CDR3: TGTGCCAGCAGTATAGGGACATATGGCTACACCTTC.

This chain joins TRBV28 and TRBJ2-5, with D possibly being TRBD1 (5 bases). The CDR3 totals 16 residues. V was clipped by 1 base and J by 4 bases, with 16 bases between them. CDR1 and CDR2 (germline): MDHEN, SYDVKM. DNA for the CDR3: TGTGCCAGCAGTTTATTGGGGCAGGGCCCCGGAGAGACCCAGTACTTC. The encoded protein is CASSLLGQGPGETQYF.

The chain joins TRBV2 to TRBJ2-7, with 7 positions matching TRBD2. J lost 1 base, V lost 3 bases, and 6 bases had no gene match. The length of the CDR3 is 15 residues. Germline V gene sequence: CDR1 SNHLY, CDR2 FYNNEI. DNA of the CDR3: TGTGCCAGCAGTGACGTCGCGGGGGTTTCCTACGAGCAGTACTTC. Translation gives CASSDVAGVSYEQYF.

This chain uses TRBV7-9 with TRBJ2-5, with TRBD2 matching 9 bases. The end of the DNA is better explained by TRBJ2-7, so the J call may be wrong. The germline V gene encodes CDR1 SEHNR and CDR2 FQNEAQ (reference sequence). This CDR3 region has 19 residues. The CDR3: CASSSYGGSGSTSSYEQYF. DNA of the CDR3: TGTGCCAGCAGCTCTTACGGGGGTAGCGGGAGCACGAGCTCCTACGAGCAGTACTTC.

The J gene is TRBJ2-7, the V gene TRBV7-9, with a weak D call TRBD2 (7 bases). In germline, CDR1 is SEHNR, CDR2 FQNEAQ (reference sequence). The CDR3 is 13 amino acids. Trimming took off 8 bases at V and 2 bases at J, with 13 bases between the two ends. CDR3 bases: TGTGCCAGCGCCGGAGGGGGGGCCTACGAGCAGTACTTC. Amino acids: CASAGGGAYEQYF.

This clone has only one observation. The chain combines TRBV7-3 with TRBJ2-1, with 9 bases that match TRBD2. The CDR3 extends over 13 amino acids. Germline assignment: CDR1 SGHTA and CDR2 FQGTGA. V shed 6 bases, J shed 8 bases, and the junction held 5 bases outside the gene matches. The CDR3 DNA reads TGTGCCAGCAGTCCGGGACTAGCCTATGAGCAGTTCTTC. Amino acid sequence: CASSPGLAYEQFF.